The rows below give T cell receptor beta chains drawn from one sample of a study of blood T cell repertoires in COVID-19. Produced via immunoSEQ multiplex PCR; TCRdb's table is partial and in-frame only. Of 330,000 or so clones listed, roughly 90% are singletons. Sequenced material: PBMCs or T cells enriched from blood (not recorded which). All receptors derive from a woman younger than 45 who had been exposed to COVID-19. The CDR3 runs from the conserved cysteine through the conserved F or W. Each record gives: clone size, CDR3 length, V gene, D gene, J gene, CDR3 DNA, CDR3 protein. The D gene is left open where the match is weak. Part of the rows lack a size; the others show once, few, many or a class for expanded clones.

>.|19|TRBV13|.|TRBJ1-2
TGTGCCAGCAGCTTAGGGGCCGGGAGCCACCGGGGGGATCGCCTCGGCTACACCTTC
CASSLGAGSHRGDRLGYTF
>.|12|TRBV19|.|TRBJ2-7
TGTGCCACCGGGGAACGTGCCTACGAGCAGTACTTC
CATGERAYEQYF
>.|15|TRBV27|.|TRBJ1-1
TGTGCCAGCAGTGCAGTTTCAGGCCGAAACACTGAAGCTTTCTTT
CASSAVSGRNTEAFF
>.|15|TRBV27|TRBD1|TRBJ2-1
TGTGCCAGCAGTTTATCGGGACAGGGCTTTCGCGAGCAGTTCTTC
CASSLSGQGFREQFF
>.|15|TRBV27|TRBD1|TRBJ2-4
TGTGCCAGCAGTCGCGACAGGGTAGCCAAAAACATTCAGTACTTC
CASSRDRVAKNIQYF
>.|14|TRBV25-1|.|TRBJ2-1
TGTGCCAGCAGTGGGTGGGACTTGTACAATGAGCAGTTCTTC
CASSGWDLYNEQFF
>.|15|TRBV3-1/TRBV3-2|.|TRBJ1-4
TGTGCCAGCCGCTCGCAGGGGTTATCTAATGAAAAACTGTTTTTT
CASRSQGLSNEKLFF
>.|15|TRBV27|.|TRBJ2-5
TGTGCCAGCAGTTTCAACGAGGGATCTCAAGAGACCCAGTACTTC
CASSFNEGSQETQYF
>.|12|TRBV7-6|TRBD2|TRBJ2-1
TGTGCCAGCAGCCGGACTAGTAGTGAGCAGTTCTTC
CASSRTSSEQFF
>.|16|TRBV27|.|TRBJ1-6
TGTGCCAGCAGTTTCTCAGGGGCGCACGGAAATTCACCCCTCCACTTT
CASSFSGAHGNSPLHF
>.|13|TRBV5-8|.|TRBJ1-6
TGTGCCAGCAGCTTGATCGATAATTCACCCCTCCACTTT
CASSLIDNSPLHF
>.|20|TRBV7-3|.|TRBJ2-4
TGTGCCAGCAGCTTAACATTGGGGTTAGCAGGGTGTAATAGGTTAAACATTCAGTACTTC
CASSLTLGLAGCNRLNIQYF
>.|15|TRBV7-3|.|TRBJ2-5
TGTGCCAGCAGCTTGACTAGAGGCGCAGGAGAGACCCAGTACTTC
CASSLTRGAGETQYF
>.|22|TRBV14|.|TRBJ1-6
TGTGCCAGCAGCCAAGGAATTCTTGGTCCGATTCTTCACCCTCGGTTTAATTCACCCCTCCACTTT
CASSQGILGPILHPRFNSPLHF
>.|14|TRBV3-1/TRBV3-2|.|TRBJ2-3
TGTGCCAGCAGCCCTGGAGAGTACGGCGATACGCAGTATTTT
CASSPGEYGDTQYF
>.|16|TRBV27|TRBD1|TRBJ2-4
TGTGCCAGCAGTTCCCGGACAGGGCTAGCCAAAAACATTCAGTACTTC
CASSSRTGLAKNIQYF
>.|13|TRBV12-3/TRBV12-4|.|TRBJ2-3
TGTGCCAGCAGTTTTGTCTCTATCCCCACGCAGTATTTT
CASSFVSIPTQYF
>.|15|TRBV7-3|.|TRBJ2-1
TGTGCCAGCAGCTTAACCCTCGACAGCTACAATGAGCAGTTCTTC
CASSLTLDSYNEQFF
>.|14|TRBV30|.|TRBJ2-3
TGTGCCTGGAGTCTCGAATCCAGGGGCGATACGCAGTATTTT
CAWSLESRGDTQYF
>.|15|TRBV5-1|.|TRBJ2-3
TGCGCCAGCAGCGGGGGCAGACCGAGGCCAGATACGCAGTATTTT
CASSGGRPRPDTQYF
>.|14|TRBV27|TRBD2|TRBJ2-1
TGTGCCAGCCGGTGGGGGGGCTCCTACAATGAGCAGTTCTTC
CASRWGGSYNEQFF
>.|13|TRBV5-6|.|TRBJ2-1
TGTGCCAGCAGCCGGGCGGGGCCGGGTGAGCAGTTCTTC
CASSRAGPGEQFF
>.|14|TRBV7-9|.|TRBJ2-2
TGTGCCAGCAGCTTGCGGGGACGGAGCGGGGAGCTGTTTTTT
CASSLRGRSGELFF
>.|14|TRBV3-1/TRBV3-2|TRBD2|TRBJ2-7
TGTGCCAGCAGAATGGGACTAGCTGAAACCGAGCAGTACTTC
CASRMGLAETEQYF
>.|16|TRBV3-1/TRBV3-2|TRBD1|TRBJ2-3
TGTGCCAGCAGCCCCTCCCCGGGACAGGGGGCAGATACGCAGTATTTT
CASSPSPGQGADTQYF
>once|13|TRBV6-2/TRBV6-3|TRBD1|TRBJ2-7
TGTGCCAGCAGTTGGACAGGGGGCAACGAGCAGTACTTC
CASSWTGGNEQYF
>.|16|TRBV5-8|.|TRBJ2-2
TGTGCCAGCAGCTTGGAGGAGGGTCTCAACACCGGGGAGCTGTTTTTT
CASSLEEGLNTGELFF
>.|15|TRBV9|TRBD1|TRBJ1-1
TGTGCCAGCAGCAGACGGGACAGCCCGAACACTGAAGCTTTCTTT
CASSRRDSPNTEAFF
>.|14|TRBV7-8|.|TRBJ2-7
TGTGCCAGCAGCCCCCAAGACAGGTTCTACGAGCAGTACTTC
CASSPQDRFYEQYF
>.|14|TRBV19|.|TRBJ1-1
TGTGCCAGTAGTATACAGGGTTGGAACACTGAAGCTTTCTTT
CASSIQGWNTEAFF
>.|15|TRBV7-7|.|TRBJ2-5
TGTGCCAGCAGCGCCACAGGGTTTTCTGGAGAGACCCAGTACTTC
CASSATGFSGETQYF
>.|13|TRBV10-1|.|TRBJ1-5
TGCGCCAGCAGTTCGTCAGGGGATCAGCCCCAGCATTTT
CASSSSGDQPQHF
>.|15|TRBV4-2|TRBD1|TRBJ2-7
TGTGCCAGCAGCCCCCAAACAGGGGGCGGGTACGAGCAGTACTTC
CASSPQTGGGYEQYF
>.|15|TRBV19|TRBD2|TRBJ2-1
TGTGCCAGTAGTATGTTGGGGGGAGGGCCCAATGAGCAGTTCTTC
CASSMLGGGPNEQFF
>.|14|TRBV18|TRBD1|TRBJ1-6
TGTGCCAGCTCACCCCGGGGACAGAATTCACCCCTCCACTTT
CASSPRGQNSPLHF
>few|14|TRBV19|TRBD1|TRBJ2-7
TGTGCCAGTAGTATAGGGGACAGTACCTACGAGCAGTACTTC
CASSIGDSTYEQYF
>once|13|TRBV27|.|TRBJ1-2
TGTGCCAGCAGTCCCCTCGGGGGGCAGGGCTACACCTTC
CASSPLGGQGYTF
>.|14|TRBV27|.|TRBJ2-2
TGTGCCAGCAGTAAAGGGGACTCCACCGGGGAGCTGTTTTTT
CASSKGDSTGELFF
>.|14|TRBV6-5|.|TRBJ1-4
TGTGCCAGCAGTTCGGGACTGGCTAATGAAAAACTGTTTTTT
CASSSGLANEKLFF
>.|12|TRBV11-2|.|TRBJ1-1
TGTGCCAGCAGCTTCCCGGAAGGGGAAGCGGGGTTT
CASSFPEGEAGF
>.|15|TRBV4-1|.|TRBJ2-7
TGCGCCAGCAGCCAAGATTGGGGCAGCTTCTACGAGCAGTACTTC
CASSQDWGSFYEQYF
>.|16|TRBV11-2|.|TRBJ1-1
TGTGCCAGCAGCCCCCGTAGGGAGGGCCGGGCCACTGAAGCTTTCTTT
CASSPRREGRATEAFF
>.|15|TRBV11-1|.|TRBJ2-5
TGTGCCAGCAGCCGCACCAGGGACACCCAAGAGACCCAGTACTTC
CASSRTRDTQETQYF
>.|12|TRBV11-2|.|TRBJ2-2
TGTGCCAGCAGCGTTTTGTCCAGGGAGCTGTTTTTT
CASSVLSRELFF
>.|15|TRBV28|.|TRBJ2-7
TGTGCCAGCAGTTTAAGGGGGTCCCCTCCGGGTGAGCAGTACTTC
CASSLRGSPPGEQYF
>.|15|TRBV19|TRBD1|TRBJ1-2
TGTGCCAGCGGGGACAGGGCCCGCGGGAACTATGGCTACACCTTC
CASGDRARGNYGYTF
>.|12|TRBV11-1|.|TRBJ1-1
TGTGCCAGCAGAGCTTGGGCAAGAGAAGCTTTCTTT
CASRAWAREAFF
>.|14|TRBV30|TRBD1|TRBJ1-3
TGTGCCTGGGGGCAGGGGGCTTTCAGAAACACCATATATTTT
CAWGQGAFRNTIYF
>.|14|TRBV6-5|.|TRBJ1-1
TGTGCCAGCAGGCCGGGACAAATGAACACTGAAGCTTTCTTT
CASRPGQMNTEAFF
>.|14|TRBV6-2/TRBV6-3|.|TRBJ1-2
TGTGCCAGCAGTTACTCGGGCGGGACCTATGGCTACACCTTC
CASSYSGGTYGYTF
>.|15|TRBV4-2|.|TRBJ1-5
TGTGCCAGCAGCCAAGAGGGGCTCGGCAATCAGCCCCAGCATTTT
CASSQEGLGNQPQHF
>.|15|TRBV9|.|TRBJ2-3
TGTGCCAGCGGCCTCGGGTCCTTCGTCACAGATACGCAGTATTTT
CASGLGSFVTDTQYF
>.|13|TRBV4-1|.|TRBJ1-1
TGCGCCAGCAGCCAAGATCGGGGCACTGAAGCTTTCTTT
CASSQDRGTEAFF
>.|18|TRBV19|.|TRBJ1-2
TGTGCCGCGCATACTCGAGGTGGCAGTTTTCCTCAACGCAATGGCTACACCTTC
CAAHTRGGSFPQRNGYTF